This TCR beta chain was captured in a study of PD-1 blockade in classical Hodgkin lymphoma. Trimming cost V 4 bases and J 6 bases; bases outside gene matches: 6. This CDR3 has 15 residues. The germline CDR1 and CDR2 sequences are KGHSH and LQKENI. Study-level results: By C4D1, diversity of CD4+ TCRs had risen significantly, whereas that of CD8+ TCRs had not.

Notes on this clone: Its antigen is unknown.

Sample time point: cycle 4 day 1 (C4D1), after five to seven weeks of nivolumab. All patients experienced relapse after autologous stem cell transplantation, and brentuximab vedotin exposure was variable. Magnetic depletion of unwanted cells isolated CD4+ T cells from thawed PBMCs. Sequencing was performed with immunoSEQ multiplex PCR; in TCRdb, only in-frame clones are kept and a portion is missing. The sample has 25,000 to 30,000 clones, 85% to 90% seen once. This clonotype originated in a human donor with classical Hodgkin lymphoma. The source material was CD4+ T cells from blood, sampled before the fourth cycle of nivolumab. The V call is TRBV18, the J call TRBJ2-1, with 10 bases that match TRBD1. The CDR3 nucleotides read TGTGCCAGCTCACGTTCGGGACAGGGGACCAATGAGCAGTTCTTC. It is translated as CASSRSGQGTNEQFF.